This T cell receptor beta chain was captured by sequencing in a study of blood T cell repertoires in COVID-19. Original data processing: Researchers report that nucleated cell counts were estimated from reference gene primer amplification. Produced via immunoSEQ multiplex PCR; TCRdb's table is partial and in-frame only. The DNA was the basis for D and trimming; V, J and clone size are from that table. The table has 140,000 to 150,000 clones, over 75% seen once. This clone was observed once. Other DNA sequences in the same sample also yield this CDR3. Input material: peripheral blood. This receptor was taken from a human donor in a cohort sampled during active COVID-19.

CDR3 protein: CASSPRQGMNTEAFF. The CDR3 DNA reads as TGTGCCAGCAGCCCGCGACAGGGGATGAACACTGAAGCTTTCTTT. V usage is TRBV7-9 and J usage is TRBJ1-1, with TRBD1 identical over 8 bases. CDR1 SEHNR and CDR2 FQNEAQ come from the germline V gene (reference sequence). After removal of 5 bases from V and 0 bases from J, the junction contained 5 bases not matched to a gene. The CDR3 is made up of 15 amino acids.